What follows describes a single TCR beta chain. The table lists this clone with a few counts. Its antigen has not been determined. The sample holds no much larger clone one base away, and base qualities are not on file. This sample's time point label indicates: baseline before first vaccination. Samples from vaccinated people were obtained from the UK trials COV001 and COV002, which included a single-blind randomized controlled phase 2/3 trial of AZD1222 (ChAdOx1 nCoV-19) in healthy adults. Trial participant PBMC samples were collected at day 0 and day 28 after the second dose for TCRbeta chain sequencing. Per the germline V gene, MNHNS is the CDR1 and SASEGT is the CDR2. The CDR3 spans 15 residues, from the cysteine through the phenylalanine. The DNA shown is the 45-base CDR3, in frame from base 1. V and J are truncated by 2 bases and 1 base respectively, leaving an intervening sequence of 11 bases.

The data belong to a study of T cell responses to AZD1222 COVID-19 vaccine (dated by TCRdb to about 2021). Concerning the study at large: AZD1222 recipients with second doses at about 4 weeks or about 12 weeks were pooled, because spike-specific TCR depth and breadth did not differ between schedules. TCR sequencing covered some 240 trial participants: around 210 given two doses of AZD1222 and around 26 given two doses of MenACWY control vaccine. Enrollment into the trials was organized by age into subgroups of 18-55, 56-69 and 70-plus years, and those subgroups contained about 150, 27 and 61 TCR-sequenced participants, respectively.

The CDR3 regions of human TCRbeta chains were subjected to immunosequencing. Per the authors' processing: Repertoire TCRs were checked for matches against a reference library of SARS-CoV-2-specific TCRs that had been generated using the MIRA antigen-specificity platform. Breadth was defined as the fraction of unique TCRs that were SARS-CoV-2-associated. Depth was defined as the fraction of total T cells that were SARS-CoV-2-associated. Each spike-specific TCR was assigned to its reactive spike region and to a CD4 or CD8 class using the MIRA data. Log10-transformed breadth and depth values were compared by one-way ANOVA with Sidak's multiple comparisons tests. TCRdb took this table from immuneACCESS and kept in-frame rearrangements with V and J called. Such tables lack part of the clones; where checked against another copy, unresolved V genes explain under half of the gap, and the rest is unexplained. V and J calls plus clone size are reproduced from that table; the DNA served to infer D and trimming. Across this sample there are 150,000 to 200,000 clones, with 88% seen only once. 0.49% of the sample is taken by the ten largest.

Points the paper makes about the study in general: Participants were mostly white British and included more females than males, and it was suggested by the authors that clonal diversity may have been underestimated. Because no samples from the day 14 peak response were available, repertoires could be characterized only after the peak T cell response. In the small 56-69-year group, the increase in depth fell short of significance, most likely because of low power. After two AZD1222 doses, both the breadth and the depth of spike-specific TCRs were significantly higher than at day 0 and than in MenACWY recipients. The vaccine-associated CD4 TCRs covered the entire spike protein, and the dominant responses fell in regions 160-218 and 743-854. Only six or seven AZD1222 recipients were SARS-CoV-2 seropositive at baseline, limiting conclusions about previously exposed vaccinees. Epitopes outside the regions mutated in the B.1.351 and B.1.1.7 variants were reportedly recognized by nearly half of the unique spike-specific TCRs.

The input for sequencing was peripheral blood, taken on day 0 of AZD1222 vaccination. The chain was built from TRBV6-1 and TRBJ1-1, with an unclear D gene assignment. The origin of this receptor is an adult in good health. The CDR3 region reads CASSEHRPRNTEAFF. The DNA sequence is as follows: TGTGCCAGCAGTGAACATCGGCCCCGGAACACTGAAGCTTTCTTT.